One sample yielded the 25 T cell receptor beta chains listed below, sequenced in a study of blood T cell repertoires in COVID-19. Sequencing was performed with immunoSEQ multiplex PCR; in TCRdb, only in-frame clones are kept and a portion is missing. The sample consists of hundreds of thousands of clones, around 90% of them appearing once. Sample: peripheral blood. The source is a man aged 18 to 29 with active or convalescent COVID-19.

This clone has at least ten counts. The rearrangement links TRBV5-4 to TRBJ1-3, with 7 bases aligning to TRBD1. V was pared by 5 bases and J by 5 bases, with 10 bases of the junction left unmatched. The germline CDR1 and CDR2 sequences are SGHNT and YYREEE (reference sequence). The CDR3 loop spans 15 amino acids. The CDR3 DNA reads TGTGCCAGCAGATCCGACAGGGATAAGCGAAACACCATATATTTT. Residues: CASRSDRDKRNTIYF.

The rearrangement links TRBV5-1 to TRBJ2-3, with D tentatively TRBD1 (6 bases). Germline-derived CDR1 and CDR2 are SGHRS and YFSETQ. With 1 base removed from V and 1 base from J, the gap between germline ends came to 13 bases. This CDR3 comprises 16 residues. The CDR3: CASSLQGMQGTDTQYF. DNA for the CDR3: TGCGCCAGCAGCTTGCAGGGGATGCAGGGCACAGATACGCAGTATTTT.

This chain uses TRBV4-2 with TRBJ2-7, with D tentatively TRBD1 (5 bases). This CDR3 is 13 amino acids long. The ends were cut back, 5 bases at V and 1 base at J, with 9 bases in the middle. Germline CDR1 is LGHNA and CDR2 is YNFKEQ. The CDR3 region is CASSYDRSYEQYF. CDR3 sequence (DNA): TGTGCCAGCAGCTACGACAGATCCTACGAGCAGTACTTC.

This chain's CDR3 is CASRPGGSVGNQPQHF. The DNA of the CDR3 is TGTGCCAGCAGGCCAGGGGGCTCAGTGGGCAATCAGCCCCAGCATTTT. This sequence joins TRBV28 and TRBJ1-5, with 8 bases lining up with TRBD1. The J segment lost 2 bases and the V segment lost 6 bases, leaving 9 bases of the junction unmatched. Germline CDR1 reads MDHEN; CDR2 reads SYDVKM. The length of the CDR3 is 16 residues.

The CDR3 loop reads CASSESGTVSSYEQYF. The DNA of the CDR3 is TGTGCCAGCAGTGAATCAGGGACAGTTAGCTCCTACGAGCAGTACTTC. V is TRBV25-1 and J is TRBJ2-7; 7 nucleotides line up with TRBD1. The CDR3 runs 16 residues. V gave up 1 base and J gave up 0 bases; unmatched junction bases: 6. CDR1 is MGHDK and CDR2 is SYGVNS in the germline V gene.

The rearrangement links TRBV7-2 to TRBJ2-1; weak D call: TRBD1 (6 bases). V was cut by 5 bases and J by 5 bases, with 10 bases left in between. The length of the CDR3 is 13 residues. Germline CDR1 SGHTA, CDR2 FQGNSA. The CDR3 is CASSIGQHNEQFF. The CDR3, as DNA: TGTGCCAGCAGCATCGGACAGCACAATGAGCAGTTCTTC.

The rearrangement joins TRBV6-4 to TRBJ2-1, with 9 bases that match TRBD1. From germline, CDR1 is MRHNA and CDR2 SNTAGT. Trimming took 2 bases from V and 11 from J; bases not matched to a gene: 4. This CDR3 has 13 residues. CDR3 region: CASSDRGQGKQFF. The CDR3 bases are TGTGCCAGCAGTGACCGAGGACAGGGGAAGCAGTTCTTC.

This chain links TRBV4-3 with TRBJ1-1, with D perhaps matching TRBD1 (6 bases). The CDR3 contains 12 residues. CDR1 and CDR2 (germline): LGHNA, YSLEER. Trimming took 2 bases from V and 7 from J, leaving 8 bases between them. CDR3 region: CASSQTGIEAFF. CDR3 sequence (DNA): TGCGCCAGCAGCCAAACAGGGATTGAAGCTTTCTTT.

This chain joins TRBV14 and TRBJ1-1, with no clear D. The CDR3 covers 14 residues. Trimming removed 4 bases at V and 5 bases at J, with 14 bases between. CDR1 is SGHDN, CDR2 FVKESK, per germline. The CDR3, as DNA: TGTGCCAGCAGCCTTAAGACATTACGAACTGAAGCTTTCTTT. Protein sequence: CASSLKTLRTEAFF.

The chain carries TRBV5-6 and TRBJ1-2; 7 nucleotides align to TRBD1. Germline trimming cut 3 bases from V and 4 bases from J; bases unmatched to any gene: 6. CDR1 is SGHDT and CDR2 is YYEEEE in the germline V gene. This CDR3 region has 14 residues. CDR3 region: CASSSNRGVYGYTF. The CDR3 DNA is TGTGCCAGCAGCTCCAACAGGGGCGTCTATGGCTACACCTTC.

In this sample, this clone turned up a few times. This chain connects TRBV7-2 to TRBJ1-2; perhaps TRBD1 as D (6 bases). CDR1 is SGHTA, CDR2 FQGNSA, per germline. The CDR3 is 14 residues long. V was pared by 2 bases and J by 6 bases, with 13 bases between. This CDR3 is CASSLHRVLNGYTF. The CDR3 DNA reads as TGTGCCAGCAGCTTACACAGGGTTTTAAATGGCTACACCTTC.

The rearrangement links TRBV13 to TRBJ1-3; maybe TRBD1 (6 bases). The CDR3 is made up of 14 amino acids. V lost 2 bases and J 4 bases, leaving 9 bases between the germline ends. Germline V gene lookup returns CDR1 PRHDT and CDR2 FYEKMQ (reference sequence). The CDR3 nucleotides read TGTGCCAGCAGCTTATCAGGGGTAGGAAACACCATATATTTT. Protein: CASSLSGVGNTIYF.

J is TRBJ1-6 and V is TRBV5-1, with a possible D match to TRBD1 (5 bases). Germline V gives CDR1 SGHRS, CDR2 YFSETQ. This CDR3 comprises 14 residues. With 2 bases removed from V and 10 bases from J, the gap between germline ends came to 13 bases. The CDR3: CASSLEGANSPLHF. The CDR3 nucleotides are TGCGCCAGCAGCTTAGAAGGGGCCAACTCACCCCTCCACTTT.

CDR3 region: CASSVATASYEQYF. The CDR3 bases are TGTGCCAGCAGCGTAGCGACAGCGAGCTACGAGCAGTACTTC. The rearrangement links TRBV9 to TRBJ2-7; D perhaps matches TRBD1 (5 bases). CDR3 length equals 14 residues. V gave up 0 bases and J gave up 3 bases, with 10 bases separating them. CDR1 SGDLS and CDR2 YYNGEE come from the germline V gene.

The chain recombines TRBV27 with TRBJ1-2; 9 nucleotides line up with TRBD1. The CDR3 has 14 amino acids. Germline V CDR1 and CDR2: MNHEY, SMNVEV (reference sequence). J lost 8 bases, V lost 7 bases, and 11 bases had no gene match. The CDR3 coding sequence is TGTGCCAGCACCTCAGCCAGGACAGGGGCCGGCTACACCTTC. Protein: CASTSARTGAGYTF.

This clone was seen only once. This chain uses TRBV7-2 with TRBJ2-2; D not resolved. Per the germline V gene, CDR1 is SGHTA and CDR2 is FQGNSA. This CDR3 comprises 13 residues. V lost 0 bases and J lost 8, with 7 bases in between. CDR3 DNA sequence: TGTGCCAGCAGCTTAGCGCGTTTGGGGGAGCTGTTTTTT. Translating it yields CASSLARLGELFF.

The chain uses TRBV3-1 (or the pseudogene TRBV3-2) and TRBJ2-2, with 7 nucleotides matching TRBD2. CDR1 and CDR2 (germline): LGHDT, YNNKEL (reference sequence). The CDR3 consists of 16 residues. The V gene end was trimmed by 1 base and the J gene end by 2 bases; junction bases not matched to a gene: 4. This CDR3 reads CASSQGLAVNTGELFF. For the CDR3, the DNA is TGTGCCAGCAGCCAAGGTCTAGCGGTAAACACCGGGGAGCTGTTTTTT.

V is TRBV10-2 and J is TRBJ2-1; possible D gene TRBD2, 6 bases. The V gene's germline CDR1 is WSHSY and CDR2 SAAADI. V was pared by 6 bases and J by 8 bases, with 17 bases between. The CDR3 runs to 14 residues. The chain's CDR3 is CASSAPGVSHEQFF. CDR3 sequence (DNA): TGCGCCAGCAGCGCACCGGGAGTATCTCATGAGCAGTTCTTC.

The gene calls are TRBV3-1 (or the pseudogene TRBV3-2) and TRBJ1-5; no reliable D call. With 0 bases removed from V and 3 bases from J, the gap between germline ends came to 6 bases. This CDR3 is 14 amino acids long. The V gene's germline CDR1 is LGHDT and CDR2 YNNKEL (reference sequence). CDR3 in amino acids: CASSQDLVNQPQHF. Here the CDR3 DNA reads TGTGCCAGCAGCCAAGATCTCGTCAATCAGCCCCAGCATTTT.

The genes are TRBV7-2 and TRBJ2-7; D is perhaps TRBD2 (6 bases). V lost 5 bases and J 2 bases, leaving 13 bases between the germline ends. Germline lookup yields CDR1 SGHTA and CDR2 FQGNSA. CDR3 size: 14 residues. This chain's CDR3 is CASSTRGGTYEQYF. CDR3 coding DNA: TGTGCCAGCAGCACCCGAGGAGGGACCTACGAGCAGTACTTC.

To note about this clone: The sample has other DNA sequences that encode this CDR3 too. The chain links TRBV7-3 to TRBJ2-7, with a weak D call TRBD2 (5 bases). V was cut by 5 bases and J by 1 base, with 9 bases left in between. The CDR3 consists of 13 residues. Looked up from germline, CDR1 is SGHTA and CDR2 is FQGTGA. The CDR3 DNA sequence: TGTGCCAGCAGCCCTCCGGGATCCTACGAGCAGTACTTC. Protein: CASSPPGSYEQYF.

The chain links TRBV27 to TRBJ2-7; weak D call: TRBD1 (6 bases). The germline gives CDR1 MNHEY, CDR2 SMNVEV (reference sequence). V lost 5 bases, J lost 4 bases, and 12 bases lay in between. The CDR3 has 13 residues. CDR3 region: CASSPPGTYEQYF. The CDR3 DNA sequence: TGTGCCAGCAGTCCTCCCGGGACATACGAGCAGTACTTC.

Only a few counts were recorded for this clone. The chain recombines TRBV11-2 with TRBJ1-1, with TRBD1 identical over 7 bases. With V trimmed by 0 bases and J by 6 bases, 1 base remained unmatched. Looked up from germline, CDR1 is SGHAT and CDR2 is FQNNGV. This CDR3 has 13 amino acids. CDR3 DNA: TGTGCCAGCAGCTTAGATGGGACAGCTGAAGCTTTCTTT. Translated, it gives CASSLDGTAEAFF. The full variable domain, rest sourced from reference TRBV11-2 and TRBJ1-1, is EAGVAQSPRYKIIEKRQSVAFWCNPISGHATLYWYQQILGQGPKLLIQFQNNGVVDDSQLPKDRFSAERLKGVDSTLKIQPAKLEDSAVYLCASSLDGTAEAFFGQGTRLTVV.

The sample holds one count of this clone. The chain carries TRBV7-9 and TRBJ1-3; possibly TRBD1 for D (5 bases). Germline loops: CDR1 SEHNR, CDR2 FQNEAQ (reference sequence). The CDR3 totals 15 residues. Trimming stripped 4 bases from V and 1 base from J, with 11 bases between. In DNA form, the CDR3 reads TGTGCCAGCAGCTCGTCAGGGATGTCTGGAAACACCATATATTTT. Its protein product is CASSSSGMSGNTIYF.

The chain combines TRBV10-3 with TRBJ2-7; TRBD2 agrees at 7 bases. V shed 4 bases and J 0 bases; nucleotides not matched to a gene: 9. CDR1 ENHRY and CDR2 SYGVKD come from the germline V gene. CDR3 length: 16 residues. The CDR3 sequence: CAISVSGLADSYEQYF. The CDR3, as DNA: TGTGCCATCAGTGTAAGCGGTCTAGCGGACTCCTACGAGCAGTACTTC.